The T cell receptor beta chain described here comes from a study of shared clonotypes between healthy human individuals. The wider study: Aged between 18 and 49, the donors were two women and a few men.

Losses at the gene ends were 5 bases for V and 2 bases for J; bases not matched to a gene: 5. Germline V lookup: CDR1 MDHEN, CDR2 SYDVKM. This CDR3 is 16 amino acids long. The authors split each subset's genomic DNA evenly across several immunoSEQ plates. Produced via immunoSEQ multiplex PCR; TCRdb's table is partial and in-frame only. The sample consists of some 1.4 million clones, around 97% of them appearing once. CD4+ cells underwent separation, giving CD45RA+ naive and CD45RA-negative memory subsets. Sample: naive CD4+ T cells sorted from blood. The subset here: CD45RA+ positively selected. This chain links TRBV28 with TRBJ2-1, with TRBD2 matching over 11 bases. The receptor was isolated from a man aged 30-40 years in good health. CDR3 amino acids: CASSISGRAAYNEQFF. The CDR3 DNA reads as TGTGCCAGCAGTATTAGCGGGAGGGCGGCCTACAATGAGCAGTTCTTC.